This T cell receptor beta chain was sequenced during a study of CD8 T cells in Susac syndrome. RNA, at roughly 0.45 to 1 ug, was reverse transcribed with random hexamers. With immunoSEQ multiplex PCR, TCR beta CDR3 was amplified across 54 Vbeta and 13 Jbeta. TCRdb processed the immunoSEQ multiplex PCR reads anew with MiXCR; each CDR3 protein has one entry. The repertoire holds some 150,000 distinct CDR3 sequences, roughly 94% seen once, with 0.084% in the top ten. Sequencing of TCR beta was carried out in blood CD8+ and CD4+ T cells. Sequencing input: CD4+ T cells from PBMCs. This TCR was sampled from a human donor in good health.

CDR3 sequence (DNA): TGTGCCTGGAGTCGCGCTAGCGGGAGGGCGGGCTACGAGCAGTACTTC. It translates to CAWSRASGRAGYEQYF. The J gene is TRBJ2-7, the V gene TRBV30, with 12 positions matching TRBD2. Germline loops: CDR1 GTSNPN, CDR2 SVGIG (reference sequence). V lost 2 bases, J lost 3 bases, and 8 bases stayed unmatched. There are 16 residues in the CDR3. Together with reference TRBV30 and TRBJ2-7, the CDR3 gives the full variable domain: SQTIHQWPATLVQPVGSPLSLECTVEGTSNPNLYWYRQAAGRGLQLLFYSVGIGQISSEVPQNLSASRPQDRQFILSSKKLLLSDSGFYLCAWSRASGRAGYEQYFGPGTRLTVT.